This T cell receptor (beta chain) was retrieved from a study of shared clonotypes between healthy human individuals. Sequencing was at deep level. Some 27,000 T cell genomes, or roughly 200 ng DNA, went into the sorted-subset replicate PCRs. TCRdb's copy holds only in-frame clones and misses some; the assay was immunoSEQ multiplex PCR. The table has over 1.5 million clones, 95% to 99% seen once. The V end lost 0 bases, the J end lost 9 bases, and 9 bases lay between the germline ends. Germline V CDR1 and CDR2: SGHTA, FQGTGA. CDR3 length equals 13 residues. V and J are TRBV7-3 and TRBJ2-1; a weak D match, TRBD1 (6 bases). The sequenced sample consisted of naive CD4+ T cells sorted from blood. Subset specified: CD45RA+ positively selected. The receptor comes from a man aged 25-40 years in good health. For the CDR3, the DNA is TGTGCCAGCAGCTTAACTGTAGGGGGTGAGCAGTTCTTC. Translated: CASSLTVGGEQFF. Drawing the rest from reference TRBV7-3 and TRBJ2-1, the complete variable domain is GAGVSQTPSNKVTEKGKYVELRCDPISGHTALYWYRQSLGQGPEFLIYFQGTGAADDSGLPNDRFFAVRPEGSVSTLKIQRTERGDSAVYLCASSLTVGGEQFFGPGTRLTVL.